These T cell receptor beta chains were read from a single sample in a study of blood T cell repertoires in COVID-19. Repertoires were generated with immunoSEQ multiplex PCR, while TCRdb's copy carries only in-frame clones and drops some. The sample includes roughly 200,000 clones, more than 70% of them seen just once. The sequenced sample was peripheral blood. All receptors come from a person aged 70 to 85 with COVID-19, enrolled during active disease. CDR3s include the opening cysteine and the closing phenylalanine or tryptophan. Each record gives: CDR3 DNA, CDR3 protein, D gene, V gene, J gene, clone size. D genes are given only for firm matches. Not all rows give a size; the values are once, few, many and, for expanded clones, a class.

TGTGCCAGCAGCTTACAGGAGCTCAACTATGGCTACACCTTC,CASSLQELNYGYTF,.,TRBV5-8,TRBJ1-2,few
TGTGCCATCAGTCAGGGGGATCGGGAGACCCAGTACTTC,CAISQGDRETQYF,TRBD1,TRBV10-3,TRBJ2-5,.
TGTGCCAGTGGCGGGCCCTACACCGGGGAGCTGTTTTTT,CASGGPYTGELFF,.,TRBV28,TRBJ2-2,.
TGCGCCAGCAGCCAAATACAGGGGGCTGACACTGAAGCTTTCTTT,CASSQIQGADTEAFF,TRBD1,TRBV4-1,TRBJ1-1,.
TGTGCCAGCACCCCCCGGCGAGGGTCAGAATTGACCTTC,CASTPRRGSELTF,.,TRBV6-5,TRBJ1-2,.
TGTGCCAGTAGTATCCATACAGGGGGGTCTTTCGAAAAACTGTTTTTT,CASSIHTGGSFEKLFF,TRBD1,TRBV19,TRBJ1-4,.
TGTGCCAGCAGCCCCCAGGGGGGACTAGCTGTAGATACGCAGTATTTT,CASSPQGGLAVDTQYF,TRBD2,TRBV7-9,TRBJ2-3,.
TGTGCCGGATCTGTGGCACCTGGCCTAGCGGCTCTCGGGGAGCAGTTCTTC,CAGSVAPGLAALGEQFF,TRBD2,TRBV7-9,TRBJ2-1,.
TGTGCCAGCAGTTTTCAGAGCGGGGGGCCGGGGGAGACCCAGTACTTC,CASSFQSGGPGETQYF,TRBD2,TRBV28,TRBJ2-5,.
TGTGCCAGCAGCCAAGATCTTGCAGGGTTCGGTCAGCCCCAGCATTTT,CASSQDLAGFGQPQHF,.,TRBV3-1/TRBV3-2,TRBJ1-5,.
TGCAGCGTTGAGTCAGCGGGTTCCGGGGAGCTGTTTTTT,CSVESAGSGELFF,.,TRBV29-1,TRBJ2-2,few
TGCGCCAGCAGCCCCGGACTAGCCCAGTACAATGAGCAGTTCTTC,CASSPGLAQYNEQFF,TRBD2,TRBV5-1,TRBJ2-1,few
TGTGCCAGCAGCGTACAGGCGAACACCGGGGAGCTGTTTTTT,CASSVQANTGELFF,.,TRBV9,TRBJ2-2,few
TGCGCCAGCAGAGTTCGACAGGCATACAATGAGCAGTTCTTC,CASRVRQAYNEQFF,.,TRBV5-1,TRBJ2-1,.
TGCGCCAGCAGCCAAGTCGTCCCGAACACTGAAGCTTTCTTT,CASSQVVPNTEAFF,.,TRBV4-3,TRBJ1-1,.
TGTGCCAGCTCTCGCGTTCCCGGGGAGCTGTTTTTT,CASSRVPGELFF,.,TRBV6-5,TRBJ2-2,.
TGTGCCAGCAGTGAGCCGGGACTAGCGAGGGAGCAGTACTTC,CASSEPGLAREQYF,TRBD2,TRBV6-1,TRBJ2-7,.
TGTGCCAGCAGCCAATTGGGGCAGATCAATGAGCAGTTCTTC,CASSQLGQINEQFF,.,TRBV7-3,TRBJ2-1,.
TGTGCCAGCAGCAGTGACAGGGGACGTGGCTATGGCTACACCTTC,CASSSDRGRGYGYTF,TRBD1,TRBV6-5,TRBJ1-2,once
TGTGCCAGCAGCTTAACGGGGCAGCTGCACGCGGCCCAGTACTTC,CASSLTGQLHAAQYF,.,TRBV7-3,TRBJ2-5,.
TGTGCCTGGAGGCCCCAGGCGGGAGACGTTGAGACCCAGTACTTC,CAWRPQAGDVETQYF,TRBD2,TRBV30,TRBJ2-5,.
TGCGCCAGCAGCTTCCAAAGGGGTAATGAGCAGTTCTTC,CASSFQRGNEQFF,.,TRBV5-1,TRBJ2-1,.
TGCAGTGCCATCTATGGCTACACCTTC,CSAIYGYTF,.,TRBV20-1,TRBJ1-2,.